This T cell receptor beta chain emerged from a study of OX40 agonist ivuxolimab in advanced cancers. The overall study: Patients undergoing dose escalation presented with hepatocellular carcinoma, melanoma, renal cell or head and neck cancer.

Here immunoSEQ multiplex PCR was the method, and the copy in TCRdb shows in-frame clones only, minus some. The sample shows around 65,000 clones, around 91% of them seen only once. There are 14 residues in the CDR3. The germline CDR1 and CDR2 sequences are SGHNT and YENEEA. Trimming at V came to 5 bases and at J to 5 bases, leaving 7 bases not matched to a gene. Material: CD4+ or CD8+ T cells sorted from blood, obtained in a trial of the OX40 agonist ivuxolimab. V and J are TRBV11-3 and TRBJ2-5; TRBD1 agrees at 8 bases. This clonotype originated in an adult with an advanced solid tumor such as melanoma, head and neck, liver or kidney cancer. Here the CDR3 DNA reads TGTGCCAGCAGCCCCGGACAGGGCTTGGAGACCCAGTACTTC. Its protein is CASSPGQGLETQYF.